The 17 T cell receptor beta chains presented below share a single source sample, sequenced in a study of response to subunit inactivated influenza vaccine (dated 2018 in TCRdb). Libraries were constructed by RT-PCR. Sequencing used an Illumina HiSeq 2500. In TCRdb, the public reads were trimmed at Q25 with fastp and aligned with MiXCR, with productive beta chains retained. Entries that share a CDR3 protein sequence are merged under the most common genes and DNA. The table for this sample lists more than 200,000 distinct CDR3 sequences; 9% to 15% of them were counted only once. Of the sample, roughly 7.7% falls within the top ten clones. Sample: non-naive T cells sorted from PBMCs, taken approximately 15 days before vaccination. In the paper's terms, the cell subset or site label means: memory T cell fraction. These receptors all stem from a man in his forties or fifties who received an inactivated influenza vaccine. Donor details come from another sample of the same person, matched by shared clones.

This chain joins TRBV7-2 and TRBJ2-1; D could derive from TRBD1 or TRBD2 (5 bases each). The CDR3 covers 13 residues. V dropped 2 bases and J dropped 7 bases, with 9 bases sitting between them. Germline loops: CDR1 SGHTA, CDR2 FQGNSA. The CDR3 DNA is TGTGCCAGCAGCTTATCCGAGGGGAATGAGCAGTTCTTC. It yields the protein CASSLSEGNEQFF. Variable domain in full (rest from reference TRBV7-2 and TRBJ2-1): GAGVSQSPSNKVTEKGKDVELRCDPISGHTALYWYRQSLGQGLEFLIYFQGNSAPDKSGLPSDRFSAERTGGSVSTLTIQRTQQEDSAVYLCASSLSEGNEQFFGPGTRLTVL.

In this sample, this clonotype turned up many times. The V and J genes are TRBV20-1 and TRBJ2-2; D may be TRBD2 (6 bases). The CDR3 length is 14 residues. V lost 6 bases, J lost 6 bases, and 17 bases lay in between. CDR1 and CDR2 from the germline V gene are DFQATT and SNEGSKA (reference sequence). The CDR3 nucleotides read TGCAGTGCCCCCCAACTAGCCGGGGCCGGGGAGCTGTTTTTT. Translating it yields CSAPQLAGAGELFF.

As to this clonotype: Its ends do not fully match the called genes, so a read error is possible. This chain uses TRBV20-1 with TRBJ2-3; D is unresolved. This CDR3 contains 17 residues. The germline gives CDR1 DFQATT, CDR2 SNEGSKA (reference sequence). CDR3 amino acids: CCARDIRAGSSTDTQYF. CDR3 in DNA: TGCTGTGCTAGAGATATCCGGGCCGGCTCTAGCACAGATACGCAGTATTTT.

The chain recombines TRBV20-1 with TRBJ1-2, with 9 positions matching TRBD1. The V segment lost 4 bases and the J segment 2 bases; nucleotides outside the gene matches: 2. CDR1 is DFQATT and CDR2 is SNEGSKA in the germline V gene (reference sequence). The CDR3 consists of 13 residues. This CDR3 reads CSATGTGNYGYTF. CDR3 DNA: TGCAGTGCTACCGGGACAGGGAACTATGGCTACACCTTC.

This clonotype has just a few counts. The chain combines TRBV3-1 with TRBJ2-5; maybe TRBD1 (5 bases). The CDR3 extends over 13 amino acids. The V gene's germline CDR1 is LGHDT and CDR2 YNNKEL (reference sequence). Trimming took 1 base from V and 9 from J, leaving 12 bases between them. The CDR3 loop reads CASSQGVQASQYF. DNA for the CDR3: TGTGCCAGCAGCCAAGGGGTACAGGCATCCCAGTACTTC.

The V call is TRBV6-5, the J call TRBJ1-3, with unresolved D. The CDR3 covers 16 residues. Germline V lookup: CDR1 MNHEY, CDR2 SVGAGI. V was clipped by 0 bases and J by 0 bases, with 9 bases between them. The CDR3 region has the DNA TGTGCCAGCAGTTACTCGAATACACCCTCTGGAAACACCATATATTTT. Translating gives CASSYSNTPSGNTIYF.

V is TRBV27 and J is TRBJ1-6, with D tentatively TRBD1 (5 bases). The CDR3 runs to 15 residues. V lost 3 bases, J lost 7 bases, and 13 bases lay in between. The V gene's germline CDR1 is MNHEY and CDR2 SMNVEV (reference sequence). This CDR3 is CASSFYLGGNSPLHF. CDR3 nucleotide sequence: TGTGCCAGCAGTTTTTATCTGGGGGGAAATTCACCCCTCCACTTT.

This clonotype was counted at least ten times. V and J are TRBV20-1 and TRBJ2-7; 9 bases map to TRBD2. V lost 1 base to trimming and J lost 3 bases; unmatched junction nucleotides: 7. The CDR3 consists of 15 residues. Germline CDR1 and CDR2: DFQATT and SNEGSKA (reference sequence). The CDR3 spells CSARGGAGGGYEQYF. For the CDR3, the DNA is TGCAGTGCTAGAGGGGGAGCGGGGGGCGGCTACGAGCAGTACTTC.

J is TRBJ2-3 and V is TRBV7-9; 8 bases are a match to TRBD1. J was trimmed by 1 base and V by 2 bases; bases with no gene match: 8. The CDR3 sequence is 17 residues long. CDR1 is SEHNR and CDR2 is FQNEAQ in the germline V gene (reference sequence). The CDR3 bases are TGTGCCAGCAGCTTATATGCAGGGGGCCTCGGCACAGATACGCAGTATTTT. It is translated as CASSLYAGGLGTDTQYF.

The sample holds many counts of this clonotype. For the CDR3, the DNA is TGTGCCAGCAGAGCAGGGCGAATGGATCAGCCCCAGCATTTT. This sequence encodes CASRAGRMDQPQHF. V gene TRBV2 combines with J gene TRBJ1-5, with D possibly being TRBD1 (5 bases). Germline V gives CDR1 SNHLY, CDR2 FYNNEI. V lost 6 bases to trimming and J lost 5 bases, with 14 bases between them. The CDR3 extends over 14 amino acids. The variable domain in full, completed from reference TRBV2 and TRBJ1-5, reads EPEVTQTPSHQVTQMGQEVILRCVPISNHLYFYWYRQILGQKVEFLVSFYNNEISEKSEIFDDQFSVERPDGSNFTLKIRSTKLEDSAMYFCASRAGRMDQPQHFGDGTRLSIL.

This clonotype has just a few counts. The V and J genes are TRBV7-8 and TRBJ2-4; 8 nucleotides match TRBD1. The length of the CDR3 is 15 residues. In germline, CDR1 is SGHVS, CDR2 FQNEAQ. The ends lost 6 bases at V and 3 bases at J; junction bases unmatched: 7. The CDR3 loop is CASRPSGQGKNIQYF. The DNA for the CDR3 is TGTGCCAGCAGGCCCTCCGGACAGGGCAAAAACATTCAGTACTTC.

This clonotype was detected a few times. The V gene is TRBV12-3 or TRBV12-4, the J gene TRBJ2-2, with 7 nucleotides matching TRBD1. After removal of 6 bases from V and 3 bases from J, the junction contained 4 bases not matched to a gene. The CDR3 has 14 amino acids. The CDR3 region has the DNA TGTGCCAGCAGCGGACAGGCCTACACCGGGGAGCTGTTTTTT. This encodes CASSGQAYTGELFF.

The genes are TRBV7-9 and TRBJ1-2, with D uncertain. Trimming shortened V by 2 bases and J by 1 base, and 8 bases separated the two germline ends. Germline CDR1 SEHNR, CDR2 FQNEAQ (reference sequence). This CDR3 is built from 14 residues. The chain's CDR3 is CASSLYHDNYGYTF. The CDR3, as DNA: TGTGCCAGCAGCTTATATCACGATAACTATGGCTACACCTTC.

CDR3 in DNA: TGTGCCAGCAGTTTTACGGGTGGGGGCGCCGGGGAGCTGTTTTTT. Residues: CASSFTGGGAGELFF. This chain links TRBV28 with TRBJ2-2; the D gene is possibly TRBD1 (6 bases). With 3 bases removed from V and 6 bases from J, the gap between germline ends came to 14 bases. Germline V gene lookup returns CDR1 MDHEN and CDR2 SYDVKM. This CDR3 comprises 15 residues.

The chain carries TRBV23-1 and TRBJ2-3; D possibly uses TRBD1 or TRBD2 (5 bases each). TRBV23-1 is an open reading frame, and its role is uncertain. Trimming shortened V by 0 bases and J by 1 base, and 17 bases separated the two germline ends. The CDR3 covers 18 residues. This CDR3 reads CASSQSYFRVRGTDTQYF. The CDR3 DNA sequence: TGCGCCAGCAGTCAATCCTATTTCAGGGTGCGGGGCACAGATACGCAGTATTTT.

The chain combines TRBV6-2 or TRBV6-3 with TRBJ2-5; 7 bases map to TRBD1. CDR1 MNHEY and CDR2 SVGEGT come from the germline V gene. V lost 6 bases to trimming and J lost 1 base; unmatched junction nucleotides: 8. The CDR3 sequence is 15 residues long. This chain's CDR3 is CASSPGTAFQETQYF. In DNA form, the CDR3 reads TGTGCCAGCAGCCCCGGGACAGCATTCCAAGAGACCCAGTACTTC.

This clonotype was detected ten times or more. DNA for the CDR3: TGTGCCAGCAGCCTGACAGCGAACACTGAAGCTTTCTTT. Its translation is CASSLTANTEAFF. The V gene is TRBV6-6, the J gene TRBJ1-1, with D perhaps TRBD1 (5 bases). Germline CDR1 and CDR2: MNHNY and SVGAGI (reference sequence). This CDR3 region has 13 residues. Trimming shortened V by 6 bases and J by 1 base, and 9 bases separated the two germline ends.